Below are 3 T cell receptor beta chains sequenced from a single sample in a study of radiation and T cells in renal cell carcinoma. The time point denotes: baseline pretreatment blood. The sample's treatment: 15 Gy SBRT to primary tumor, nephrectomy 4 weeks later. Data came from immunoSEQ multiplex PCR; TCRdb stores just in-frame clones and leaves some out. The sample has roughly 100,000 clones, approximately 80% seen once. The sample in question was blood, obtained from a patient whose treatment included radiotherapy and nephrectomy. All receptors derive from a man between 60 and 75 years old with renal cell carcinoma.

J is TRBJ2-2 and V is TRBV5-1; TRBD2 is a possible D gene (6 bases). This CDR3 comprises 15 residues. Trimming cost V 1 base and J 3 bases, with 10 bases left between them. Germline V gene lookup returns CDR1 SGHRS and CDR2 YFSETQ. CDR3 coding DNA: TGCGCCAGCAGCTTGCGGGGGAAGGACACCGGGGAGCTGTTTTTT. Residues: CASSLRGKDTGELFF. Full variable domain (rest looked up from reference TRBV5-1 and TRBJ2-2): KAGVTQTPRYLIKTRGQQVTLSCSPISGHRSVSWYQQTPGQGLQFLFEYFSETQRNKGNFPGRFSGRQFSNSRSEMNVSTLELGDSALYLCASSLRGKDTGELFFGEGSRLTVL.

This clone was detected ten times or more. The J gene is TRBJ2-1, the V gene TRBV6-4; D is possibly TRBD1 (8 bases). The CDR3 sequence is 15 residues long. Trimming cost V 5 bases and J 2 bases, with 13 bases left between them. In germline, CDR1 is MRHNA, CDR2 SNTAGT. The CDR3 is CASSFTGGAYNEQFF. CDR3 coding DNA: TGTGCCAGCAGTTTCACAGGGGGGGCCTACAATGAGCAGTTCTTC.

This chain links TRBV10-3 with TRBJ1-4; D gene unclear. Germline lookup yields CDR1 ENHRY and CDR2 SYGVKD. The CDR3 extends over 13 amino acids. The V end lost 3 bases, the J end lost 7 bases, and 9 bases lay between the germline ends. For the CDR3, the DNA is TGTGCCATCAGTGACAGGTTTAGTGAAAAACTGTTTTTT. Its translation: CAISDRFSEKLFF.